The present T cell receptor beta chain was sequenced within a study of T cell repertoires in cytomegalovirus infection. On the study more broadly: It was recently identified HLA-C-restricted and well-studied HLA-B-restricted CMV epitopes that the study used. Matching HLA type and CMV infection were both indicated by public TCR beta signatures.

Study results and limitations: HLA-C-restricted CMV-specific TCR beta clonotypes prevailed in the ex vivo response. CMV carriers having the relevant HLA were flagged by cumulative public TCR beta family frequency.

This clonotype was detected ten times or more. Its target is unknown. From the reads, TCRdb called clonotypes with MiXCR, one entry per CDR3 protein. The data hold about 110,000 distinct CDR3 sequences, with about 30% observed a single time. In germline, CDR1 is SNHLY, CDR2 FYNNEI. V lost 0 bases and J lost 5, with 9 bases in between. The CDR3 contains 14 residues. The rearrangement links TRBV2 to TRBJ2-3; D is possibly TRBD1 or TRBD2 (5 bases each). This material consisted of CD8+ T cells from cultured PBMCs, taken from culture after CMV antigen stimulation. This TCR was sampled from a human donor in good health (CMV status not recorded). Some clones in this sample may be carry-over from other donors' samples. This chain's CDR3 is CASSEAGTVDTQYF. Written as DNA, the CDR3 is TGTGCCAGCAGTGAAGCGGGGACGGTAGATACGCAGTATTTT.